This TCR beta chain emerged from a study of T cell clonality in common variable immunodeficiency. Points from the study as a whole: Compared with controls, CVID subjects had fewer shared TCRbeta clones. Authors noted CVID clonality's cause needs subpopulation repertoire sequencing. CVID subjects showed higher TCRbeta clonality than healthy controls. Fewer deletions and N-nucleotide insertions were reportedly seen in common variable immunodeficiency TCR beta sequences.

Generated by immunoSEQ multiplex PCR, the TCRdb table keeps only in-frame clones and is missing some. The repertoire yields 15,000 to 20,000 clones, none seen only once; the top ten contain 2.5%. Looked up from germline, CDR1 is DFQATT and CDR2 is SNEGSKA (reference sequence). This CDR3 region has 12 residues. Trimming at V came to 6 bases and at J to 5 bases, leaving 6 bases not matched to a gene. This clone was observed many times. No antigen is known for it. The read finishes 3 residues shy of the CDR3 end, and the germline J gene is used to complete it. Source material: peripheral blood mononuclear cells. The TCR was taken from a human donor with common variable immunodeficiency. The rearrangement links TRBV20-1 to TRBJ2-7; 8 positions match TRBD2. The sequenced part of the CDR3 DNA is TGCAGTGCCCCGGGACTAGGAAACGAG. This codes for CSAPGLGNE. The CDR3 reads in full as CSAPGLGNEQYF.